The subject of this entry is one TCR beta chain. Its antigen has not been determined. Nothing much larger sits one base from this clone, and base qualities are not available. This record belongs to a study of cytomegalovirus exposure and HLA in healthy donors (TCRdb year 2017). For the study in its entirety: An earlier analysis of approximately 550 of the donors reported roughly 300 Gb of sequence data and 117 million unique TCR beta sequences from around 200 million T cells. Around 320 gigabases of sequencing data and approximately 85 million unique TCR sequences were included in an early release covering around 650 HLA-typed donors. Of the roughly 400 genotyped donors, 70% to 90% were placed in the genetic ancestry cluster associated with self-reported Caucasian donors. The study aimed to test whether cataloging public T cell receptors could reveal signatures of past pathogen exposure. Using immunosequencing, the study profiled T cell repertoires from around 680 subjects and related those repertoires to cytomegalovirus serostatus. Along with the roughly 700-subject first cohort, a separate validation cohort of 120 different subjects was used. The study combined high-throughput TCR immunosequencing, statistical association of individual TCRs with disease status, and machine learning to predict cytomegalovirus infection status. To study patterns of TCR occurrence, a later analysis re-analyzed previously published TCR beta repertoires from around 700 donors and added high-resolution HLA genotyping. Rather than drawing on any new phenotypic data, the later analysis identified candidate immune exposures from TCR beta sequences and the way those sequences occurred across donors. In an earlier analysis of 550 to 700 of the donors, high-throughput TCR beta sequencing was used to judge whether each TCR beta V gene segment behaved as functional or pseudogenic. Donor age, sex, ethnicity and CMV serostatus were compiled alongside the repertoire data. In a later genetic analysis, genome-wide SNP genotypes for about 55% of the roughly 670 donors were used, and that subset was treated as a discovery cohort. All discovery cohort repertoires had been generated using a single sequencing platform. Class I and class II HLA loci were covered by the typing at four-digit resolution. Typing coverage varied by locus: roughly 629-640 donors for A, B, C, DRB1 and DQB1; approximately 560 for DQA1; approximately 570 for DPA1; approximately 470 for DPB1. Because of strong linkage in the cohort, four or five DR-DQ haplotypes were treated as single units for association and clustering. Among 398 genotyped donors of the cohort, an average of about 240,000 unique TCR beta nucleotide sequences were sequenced per donor, around 20% of them non-productive.

The cohort was made up of approximately 700 healthy bone marrow donors. Cohort members were all nominally healthy when sampled, although unrecorded immune exposures were likely present. The donor was CMV seronegative and belonged to the group of 352 seronegative cohort members. Each donor provided a peripheral blood sample, and peripheral blood mononuclear cells were used for TCR beta sequencing. Genomic DNA was extracted from the blood cell samples with the Qiagen DNeasy Blood Extraction Kit. The library relied on the immunoSEQ multiplex PCR assay. For the multiplex PCR, a mixture combining 60 forward primers for TCR Vbeta segments and 13 reverse primers for TCR Jbeta segments was used. The CDR3 region of rearranged TCR beta genes was amplified from genomic DNA by a multiplex PCR assay. Amplified TCR beta libraries were sequenced as 87-base-pair reads on the Illumina HiSeq System. The paper's data handling went like this. A later analysis counted 75 million to 100 million unique TCR beta chains across the 600 to 850 repertoires, and around 9.9 million of these chains were shared by at least two donors. A nearest-neighbor algorithm error-corrected the raw reads and collapsed the reads into unique sequences, merging closely related sequences to remove PCR and sequencing errors. To assign V, D and J gene segments, CDR3 sequences were aligned to IMGT reference sequences. Each retained sequence needed at least a six-nucleotide match to both a V gene segment and a J gene segment. A rearrangement was called productive if the CDR3 had no stop codons and remained in frame with V and J, and every other rearrangement was called non-productive. CDR3 was defined according to IMGT convention as the region running from the second conserved V-encoded cysteine to the conserved J-encoded phenylalanine. Sequences without an unambiguous match to a single V gene segment were excluded from the earlier analysis of 450 to 750 of the donors. An earlier analysis of several hundred of the donors called V segments functional above 56.7% productive rearrangements and segregating when the between-donor standard deviation exceeded 5%. A statistical classification framework was built to diagnose cytomegalovirus status from the catalog of TCR beta chain sequences. In a later analysis, V and J genes were assigned by comparing TCR nucleotide sequences against IMGT/GENE-DB human TR gene sequences. Using the TCRdist pipeline, a later analysis assigned CDR3 sequences along with most-parsimonious VDJ recombination scenarios. In a later analysis, every TCR beta chain was defined by the combination of its CDR3 amino acid sequence and its V-gene family, and reads without a unique V-gene family were dropped. As a way to deal with suspected cross-contamination and a sequencing artifact, a later analysis dropped nearly 600 nucleotide sequences that were highly shared and had low generation probability. A later analysis calculated a clonal expansion index for each public chain from normalized within-repertoire ranks of inferred template counts. In a later analysis, generation probabilities were computed with a VDJ recombination model fitted to out-of-frame rearrangements, and the resulting probabilities were checked against IGoR. A later analysis scored TCR-TCR, TCR-HLA and TCR-CMV co-occurrence with hypergeometric tests, applying a repertoire-size bias correction to TCR pairs. In a later analysis, false discovery rates were estimated by permuting HLA or CMV assignments 20 times. A later analysis grouped co-occurring TCRs with DBSCAN, adding TCRdist sequence similarity when clustering within HLA-allele-positive subsets. Repertoires with fewer than 30,000 or more than 120,000 public chains, plus five repertoires with anomalous nucleotide sharing, were excluded from co-occurrence clustering. Here the immuneACCESS table is served through TCRdb, limited to in-frame sequences with V and J called. Missing clones are a known gap in these copies; in checked studies unresolved V genes cover under half, and the rest lacks a known reason. V and J calls and clone size are copied from that table; D and trimming were computed from the DNA. The sample table contains 120,000 or so clones; only one count was recorded for 60% to 80% of them. The ten largest clonotypes hold approximately 3.8% of the sample.

General findings and caveats noted by the study authors: In an earlier analysis of around 500 of the donors, most TCR beta V segments appeared in productive rearrangements about 87% or about 30% of the time, broadly matching IMGT annotations. In vitro tests confirmed that a few of the cytomegalovirus-associated TCR beta chains recognize cytomegalovirus antigens. The earlier analysis of 587 of the donors excluded about 16 rarely observed V segments, including chromosome 9 orphons, because counts were too low. Across donors, most TCR sequences were observed very rarely, whereas some public TCRs were present in many individuals. Several of the top co-occurrence clusters appeared to be linked to parvovirus B19, influenza, CMV and Epstein-Barr virus, according to a later analysis. Strong co-occurrence of HLA alleles, especially DR and DQ, made assigning TCR associations to individual alleles difficult. In a later genetic analysis, a missense DCLRE1C variant was associated with V-gene and J-gene trimming of TCR beta chains, and the association was replicated in an independent cohort. According to a later analysis, TCR association rates differed among HLA loci, with DRB1 alleles showing the most associated TCRs and HLA-C alleles showing the fewest. Because HLA typing was unavailable for some donors at each locus, only the typed subset was used in association tests. Roughly uniform sequencing depth across donors was assumed in presence/absence analyses, although this assumption may not hold. A later analysis found that HLA-associated TCR beta chains were more clonally expanded and had lower generation probabilities than equally common non-associated chains. The only immune exposure information available for the cohort was CMV serostatus. A later analysis associated 17,000 or so TCR beta sequences with specific HLA alleles at a false discovery rate of 0.05. A further reported finding was that TCR beta sequences accurately predicted the HLA-A and HLA-B alleles for most subjects in the first cohort. A later analysis found that most CMV-associated TCR beta chains appeared HLA-restricted, with HLA associations seemingly driven largely by CMV exposure. The classifier was reported to diagnose cytomegalovirus status with high specificity and sensitivity in both the original cohort and the validation cohort. The 87-base-pair reads could not distinguish some IMGT-functional V segments, including TRBV6-2 and TRBV6-3, so those segments were excluded. This cohort had only TCR beta chains sequenced, and the lack of alpha or paired-chain data limited which features could be detected. The authors suggested that the approach could potentially be extended to other disease states and immunological phenotypes. In a later genetic analysis, fewer N-insertions in productive TCRs were reported among donors in an Asian-associated ancestry cluster than the roughly 700-donor mean. In the study, approximately 160 TCR beta chains were listed as associated with cytomegalovirus. Linkage disequilibrium might explain the correlated functional status among segregating V segments, but an unknown experimental factor could not be ruled out. A group of highly shared sequence variants was considered likely to be a technical artifact of the sequencing pipeline.

Reading the germline V gene gives CDR1 SGHDN and CDR2 FVKESK. The CDR3, from cysteine to phenylalanine, totals 13 residues. The only DNA kept is the CDR3, 39 bases in frame from the first base. Trimming removed 4 bases from V and 4 bases from J, leaving 8 bases between the germline ends. Sample: PBMCs. The sequence links TRBV14 to TRBJ2-1; TRBD1 is perhaps the D gene, given 6 matching bases. The source of this sequence is a man in his thirties or forties in good health and CMV-seronegative. The CDR3 here reads CASSPGQYNEQFF. The sequenced DNA: TGTGCCAGCAGCCCCGGACAGTACAATGAGCAGTTCTTC.